A single sample is the source of the 5 T cell receptor beta chains below, sequenced in a study of T cell repertoires in cytomegalovirus infection. TCRdb called the reads again in MiXCR, with one record for every CDR3 protein. The sample has about 830,000 distinct CDR3 sequences, less than 35% seen once. Their antigens are not known. The sample was cultured CD8+ T cells from PBMCs, taken from culture after CMV antigen stimulation. The receptors were sampled from a human donor in good health (CMV status not recorded). Some clones in this sample may be carry-over from other donors' samples.

V and J are TRBV7-6 and TRBJ2-7; maybe TRBD2 (6 bases). The V gene lost 5 bases and the J gene lost 3 bases, with 11 bases spanning the gap. CDR1 is SGHVS and CDR2 is FNYEAQ in the germline V gene. The CDR3 loop spans 13 amino acids. Here the CDR3 reads CASSISGGYEQYF. The CDR3 nucleotides are TGTGCCAGCAGCATCTCCGGGGGCTACGAGCAGTACTTC.

The genes are TRBV27 and TRBJ2-5; weak D call: TRBD1 (6 bases). Germline V gene lookup returns CDR1 MNHEY and CDR2 SMNVEV (reference sequence). Trimming took 6 bases from V and 1 from J, leaving 18 bases between them. The CDR3 loop spans 16 amino acids. Written as DNA, the CDR3 is TGTGCCAGCAGCCCTAGGGAAGACAGGTTCCAAGAGACCCAGTACTTC. Its protein is CASSPREDRFQETQYF.

This clonotype was counted at least ten times. The genes are TRBV7-2 and TRBJ2-2; D is undetermined. The CDR3 is made up of 14 amino acids. Looked up from germline, CDR1 is SGHTA and CDR2 is FQGNSA. Trimming left V 3 bases short and J 0 bases short, with 5 bases between. CDR3 region: CASSFAANTGELFF. In DNA form, the CDR3 reads TGTGCCAGCAGCTTCGCGGCGAACACCGGGGAGCTGTTTTTT.

This clonotype was picked up many times. The chain employs TRBV7-6 and TRBJ2-1; D might be TRBD2 (6 bases). Germline CDR1 reads SGHVS; CDR2 reads FNYEAQ. The CDR3 covers 15 residues. Trimming pared 2 bases from V and 5 bases from J, leaving 13 bases between. The CDR3 DNA is TGTGCCAGCAGCTTAAGGGCTAGCGAGCACAATGAGCAGTTCTTC. Its translation: CASSLRASEHNEQFF.

In its sample, this clonotype was seen once. The chain links TRBV19 to TRBJ1-2; D is undetermined. The CDR3 sequence is 18 residues long. V lost 4 bases, J lost 2 bases, and 23 bases lay in between. Germline assignment: CDR1 LNHDA and CDR2 SQIVND (reference sequence). The CDR3 region is CASSTLGLLYLTNYGYTF. In nucleotides, the CDR3 is TGTGCCAGTAGTACCCTCGGCCTACTTTACCTAACCAACTATGGCTACACCTTC.